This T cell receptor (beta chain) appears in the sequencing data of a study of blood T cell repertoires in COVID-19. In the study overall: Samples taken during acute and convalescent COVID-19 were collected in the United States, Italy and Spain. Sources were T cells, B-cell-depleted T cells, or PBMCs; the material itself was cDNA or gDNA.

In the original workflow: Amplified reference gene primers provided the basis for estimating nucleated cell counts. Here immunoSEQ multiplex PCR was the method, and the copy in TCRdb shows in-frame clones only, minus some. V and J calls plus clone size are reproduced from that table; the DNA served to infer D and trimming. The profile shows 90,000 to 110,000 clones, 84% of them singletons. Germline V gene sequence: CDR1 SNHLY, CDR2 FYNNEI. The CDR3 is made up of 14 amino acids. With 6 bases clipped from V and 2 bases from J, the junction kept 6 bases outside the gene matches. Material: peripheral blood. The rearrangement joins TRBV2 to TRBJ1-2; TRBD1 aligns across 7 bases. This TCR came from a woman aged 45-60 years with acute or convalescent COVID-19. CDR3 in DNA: TGTGCCAGCAGCCCGGGACAGCCCAACTATGGCTACACCTTC. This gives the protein CASSPGQPNYGYTF.